Shown below are 12 T cell receptor beta chains from a single sample sequenced in a study of prognosis after radiotherapy for stage I lung cancer. The study amplified the TCR beta CDR3 region from genomic DNA. This amplification was carried out by two rounds of multiplex PCR. Round-one PCR had primers specific to each TRBV and TRBJ gene. One entry per CDR3 protein results from TCRdb running MiXCR on the multiplex PCR reads. The data show about 25,000 distinct CDR3 sequences, roughly two fifths seen once. This specimen was PBMCs, taken before or after stereotactic body radiation therapy (not recorded which). The origin of the receptors is a donor older than 45 with non-small cell lung cancer.

In its sample, this clonotype was seen many times. The genes are TRBV15 and TRBJ2-5; tentatively, D is TRBD1 or TRBD2 (5 bases each). Per germline, CDR1 LNHNV and CDR2 YYDKDF (reference sequence). The CDR3 has 19 amino acids. The V end lost 1 base, the J end lost 2 bases, and 23 bases lay between the germline ends. CDR3 nucleotide sequence: TGTGCCACCAGCAGAGTGGGATCGGTGATACGGGACCGTCAAGAGACCCAGTACTTC. Protein sequence: CATSRVGSVIRDRQETQYF.

This clonotype has at least ten counts. The chain has TRBV25-1 and TRBJ2-1; 9 bases line up with TRBD1. The CDR3 covers 14 residues. Trimming removed 9 bases from V and 6 bases from J; junction bases left unmatched: 9. Germline values: CDR1 MGHDK, CDR2 SYGVNS. CDR3 sequence: CASRGTGFGNEQFF. The CDR3 nucleotides are TGTGCCAGTAGGGGGACAGGGTTTGGCAATGAGCAGTTCTTC.

This clonotype occurred once. The chain employs TRBV7-9 and TRBJ2-1, with TRBD1 as a possible D gene (6 bases). This CDR3 comprises 12 residues. Germline CDR1 reads SEHNR; CDR2 reads FQNEAQ (reference sequence). Trimming removed 5 bases at V and 7 bases at J, with 9 bases between. In DNA, the CDR3 is TGTGCCAGCAGCGCTACAGGGAATGAGCAGTTCTTC. Its translation: CASSATGNEQFF.

This clonotype was seen many times. The chain carries TRBV7-9 and TRBJ2-1; TRBD2 matches at 11 bases. V dropped 5 bases and J dropped 5; count of bases not matched to a gene: 2. The V gene's germline CDR1 is SEHNR and CDR2 FQNEAQ (reference sequence). The CDR3 has 14 amino acids. As DNA, the CDR3 is TGTGCCAGCAGCGCGGGACTAGCGGACAATGAGCAGTTCTTC. It is translated as CASSAGLADNEQFF. The variable domain in full, completed from reference TRBV7-9 and TRBJ2-1, reads DTGVSQNPRHKITKRGQNVTFRCDPISEHNRLYWYRQTLGQGPEFLTYFQNEAQLEKSRLLSDRFSAERPKGSFSTLEIQRTEQGDSAMYLCASSAGLADNEQFFGPGTRLTVL.

This chain links TRBV6-1 with TRBJ1-3; 7 positions agree with TRBD1. With V trimmed by 0 bases and J by 1 base, 9 bases remained unmatched. The CDR3 spans 18 residues. CDR1 MNHNS and CDR2 SASEGT come from the germline V gene. The CDR3 DNA reads as TGTGCCAGCAGTGAAGCGATAAGGGGGCGCGGATCTGGAAACACCATATATTTT. Protein sequence: CASSEAIRGRGSGNTIYF.

On this clonotype itself: One end of the junction is discordant with germline, which a read error may explain. J is TRBJ1-1 and V is TRBV10-3; 7 bases fit TRBD1. CDR3 length equals 15 residues. From germline, CDR1 is ENHRY and CDR2 SYGVKD. CDR3 DNA: TGTACCATCAGTGGCCACGGGACAGTGAACACTGAAGCTTTCTTT. This gives the protein CTISGHGTVNTEAFF.

This clonotype was observed at least ten times. The chain joins TRBV11-2 to TRBJ2-7; possibly TRBD1 for D (6 bases). V gave up 3 bases and J gave up 3 bases, with 12 bases separating them. This CDR3 is built from 14 residues. CDR1 and CDR2 (germline): SGHAT, FQNNGV. CDR3 residues: CASSLGHRVYEQYF. For the CDR3, the DNA is TGTGCCAGCAGCTTGGGACATAGGGTCTACGAGCAGTACTTC.

In this sample, this clonotype turned up many times. One end of the junction does not line up with germline, which may come from a read error. The CDR3 bases are TGTGCCACCAGCACCAGAGATAAGCAGTACTTC. The encoded protein is CATSTRDKQYF. The chain links TRBV7-9 to TRBJ2-7; D gene unclear. This CDR3 is built from 11 residues. The germline V gene has CDR1 SEHNR and CDR2 FQNEAQ (reference sequence).

The table lists this clonotype with a few counts. This chain joins TRBV19 and TRBJ2-3; the D gene is possibly TRBD1 (5 bases). Germline V lookup: CDR1 LNHDA, CDR2 SQIVND (reference sequence). There are 15 residues in the CDR3. V was shortened by 5 bases and J by 0 bases, with 12 bases between the two germline ends. CDR3 residues: CASSLTEASTDTQYF. For the CDR3, the DNA is TGTGCCAGTAGTTTGACAGAGGCTAGCACAGATACGCAGTATTTT.

This clonotype has a handful of counts. V usage is TRBV27 and J usage is TRBJ2-7; perhaps TRBD1 as D (5 bases). Germline values: CDR1 MNHEY, CDR2 SMNVEV (reference sequence). Trimming took off 2 bases at V and 7 bases at J, with 15 bases between the two ends. The CDR3 totals 14 residues. CDR3 in amino acids: CASSLPWQGGEQYF. The CDR3 DNA reads TGTGCCAGCAGTTTACCGTGGCAGGGTGGAGAGCAGTACTTC.

This clonotype was recorded at least ten times. The V call is TRBV5-1, the J call TRBJ2-1, with TRBD2 matching 12 bases. V shed 0 bases, J shed 14 bases, and the junction held 9 bases outside the gene matches. From germline, CDR1 is SGHRS and CDR2 YFSETQ. The CDR3 runs 15 residues. The CDR3 DNA reads as TGCGCCAGCAGCTTGGGGGCTCTAGCGGGAGGGCGGGAGTTCTTC. Translated, it gives CASSLGALAGGREFF.

Ten or more counts support this clonotype. V is TRBV7-9 and J is TRBJ2-3, with 9 bases that match TRBD2. J was trimmed by 4 bases and V by 0 bases; bases with no gene match: 2. Germline assignment: CDR1 SEHNR and CDR2 FQNEAQ (reference sequence). The CDR3 is 15 residues long. CDR3 sequence: CASSLALAGPDTQYF. The CDR3 nucleotides are TGTGCCAGCAGCTTAGCCCTAGCGGGGCCAGATACGCAGTATTTT.